Listed here are 21 T cell receptor beta chains from one sample, sequenced in a study of esophageal squamous cell carcinoma under preoperative chemotherapy. In TCRdb, the PCR reads were re-called with MiXCR into one record per CDR3 protein. The sample has about 18,000 distinct CDR3 sequences, around 46% seen once. The time point here: after preoperative PTX-NDP chemotherapy. This sample was obtained from a patient given preoperative chemotherapy. These receptors all come from a human donor with esophageal squamous cell carcinoma. The donor label of this sample is uncertain.

With regard to this clonotype: A read error may account for a junction end that differs from germline. The V gene is TRBV11-3, the J gene TRBJ2-2, with D possibly called TRBD1 or TRBD2 (5 bases each). Germline CDR1 reads SGHNT; CDR2 reads YENEEA. This CDR3 is 14 amino acids long. CDR3: CASSSGSDTGALYF. The CDR3 nucleotides read TGTGCCAGCAGTTCCGGGTCTGACACCGGGGCGCTGTATTTT.

Only a few counts were recorded for this clonotype. V usage is TRBV6-1 and J usage is TRBJ2-1, with 11 bases fitting TRBD2. Germline V gene lookup returns CDR1 MNHNS and CDR2 SASEGT. Germline trimming cut 6 bases from V and 6 bases from J; bases unmatched to any gene: 7. The length of the CDR3 is 15 residues. In DNA, the CDR3 is TGTGCCAGCAGCCCCAGGACTAGCGGGCCCAATGAGCAGTTCTTC. Residues: CASSPRTSGPNEQFF.

By share of the sample, this clonotype is medium-sized (0.01 to 0.1%). This chain connects TRBV7-2 to TRBJ2-3; D may be TRBD1 or TRBD2 (6 bases each). Per the germline V gene, CDR1 is SGHTA and CDR2 is FQGNSA. V gave up 1 base and J gave up 1 base, with 18 bases separating them. There are 18 residues in the CDR3. CDR3 nucleotides: TGTGCCAGCAGCTTAGTAGGGGGACTGGGGGATGGCACAGATACGCAGTATTTT. Translating it yields CASSLVGGLGDGTDTQYF.

This clonotype came up a few times. CDR3 bases: TGTGCCAGCAGTACCTTCGAGGGAGTAGCGGAGTCCACAGATACGCAGTATTTT. Translated: CASSTFEGVAESTDTQYF. V gene TRBV6-1 combines with J gene TRBJ2-3, with D possibly matching TRBD2 (6 bases). The V and J ends lost 5 bases and 2 bases respectively, with 23 bases between them. The length of the CDR3 is 18 residues. Germline-derived CDR1 and CDR2 are MNHNS and SASEGT.

The rearrangement uses TRBV23-1 and TRBJ2-2; D is ambiguous. TRBV23-1 is noted as an ORF with a role that remains uncertain. The CDR3 has 14 amino acids. V was cut by 6 bases and J by 2 bases, with 10 bases left in between. In nucleotides, the CDR3 is TGCGCCAGCAGCGCCGGGCTAAACACCGGGGAGCTGTTTTTT. Encoded protein: CASSAGLNTGELFF.

A note on this clonotype: The CDR3 does not close with the conserved phenylalanine or tryptophan, likely indicating a read error. Because the CDR3's place on the DNA is in doubt, the DNA is left out and the CDR3 is given as listed by TCRdb. CDR3 residues: CASGSAGWQETQHS. The genes are TRBV7-9 and TRBJ2-5; the table's D call TRBD2 went unverified against the DNA. The CDR3 length is 14 residues, termini included. Looked up from germline, CDR1 is SEHNR and CDR2 is FQNEAQ (reference sequence).

The chain couples TRBV10-3 to TRBJ2-2; 8 nucleotides match TRBD2. J gave up 5 bases and V 0 bases, and 5 bases lay outside the gene matches. The CDR3 totals 16 residues. From germline, CDR1 is ENHRY and CDR2 SYGVKD. The CDR3 region is CAISESSASGTGELFF. Written as DNA, the CDR3 is TGTGCCATCAGTGAGTCGTCGGCTAGCGGGACCGGGGAGCTGTTTTTT.

This clonotype has at least ten counts. This chain uses TRBV6-5 with TRBJ2-1, with D unclear. The V end lost 5 bases, the J end lost 3 bases, and 11 bases lay between the germline ends. Germline V gives CDR1 MNHEY, CDR2 SVGAGI. The CDR3 is made up of 14 amino acids. The CDR3 nucleotides read TGTGCCAGCAGTCGGATTGCCGGCTACAATGAGCAGTTCTTC. It yields the protein CASSRIAGYNEQFF.

This clonotype turned up a few times. The chain employs TRBV4-2 and TRBJ2-4, with D possibly matching TRBD2 (6 bases). The germline V gene encodes CDR1 LGHNA and CDR2 YNFKEQ. The V gene lost 0 bases and the J gene lost 2 bases, with 17 bases spanning the gap. The CDR3 consists of 18 residues. CDR3 loop: CASSQDIPGAGTKNIQYF. DNA of the CDR3: TGTGCCAGCAGCCAAGACATCCCGGGAGCCGGGACCAAAAACATTCAGTACTTC.

To note about this clonotype: This may come from a read error, since a much larger clone is one base off. The chain has TRBV11-2 and TRBJ1-3; D remains unclear. Germline V gene lookup returns CDR1 SGHAT and CDR2 FQNNGV. CDR3 length equals 14 residues. CDR3 loop: CANSLGSIGNTIYF. DNA of the CDR3: TGTGCCAACAGCCTAGGGTCCATAGGGAACACCATATATTTT.

This clonotype has a count of ten or more. The V call is TRBV11-3, the J call TRBJ2-1; D might be TRBD2 (7 bases). This CDR3 is built from 15 residues. Germline V lookup: CDR1 SGHNT, CDR2 YENEEA. V lost 4 bases and J lost 13, with 23 bases in between. The CDR3 is CASSSEGGRGETQFF. The CDR3 DNA follows: TGTGCCAGCAGCTCCGAGGGGGGGCGAGGGGAGACCCAGTTCTTC.

The chain couples TRBV6-2 or TRBV6-3 to TRBJ2-1; D might be TRBD2 (6 bases). The J call may be incorrect, as the DNA end agrees better with TRBJ2-7. The CDR3 extends over 13 amino acids. Germline V CDR1 and CDR2: MNHEY, SVGEGT. CDR3 region: CASSRDLSYEQYF. The DNA of the CDR3 is TGTGCCAGCAGCCGGGACTTGTCCTACGAGCAGTACTTC.

The chain couples TRBV7-9 to TRBJ2-1, with 7 bases fitting TRBD1. V shed 5 bases, J shed 10 bases, and the junction held 11 bases outside the gene matches. CDR3 length equals 14 residues. Germline loops: CDR1 SEHNR, CDR2 FQNEAQ (reference sequence). CDR3 region: CASSDGQATSEQFF. The CDR3, as DNA: TGTGCCAGCAGCGACGGACAGGCTACTTCAGAGCAGTTCTTC.

The chain has TRBV6-1 and TRBJ2-6; TRBD1 is a possible D gene (6 bases). Germline assignment: CDR1 MNHNS and CDR2 SASEGT. This CDR3 contains 16 residues. Between the trimmed V and J ends, which lost 2 bases and 0 bases, there was a span of 8 bases. The CDR3 DNA is TGTGCCAGCAGTGAACTGGACAGCTCTGGGGCCAACGTCCTGACTTTC. Its translation: CASSELDSSGANVLTF.

This chain joins TRBV14 and TRBJ2-5; D gene ambiguous. The last part of the DNA fits TRBJ2-1 better; the J call may be wrong. In germline, CDR1 is SGHDN, CDR2 FVKESK. This CDR3 is 13 amino acids long. In DNA form, the CDR3 reads TGTGCCAGCAGCCAAGGGGTTAGGGATGAGCAGTTCTTC. As protein: CASSQGVRDEQFF.

This clonotype was seen ten or more times. The chain joins TRBV10-2 to TRBJ1-5, with 7 bases aligning to TRBD1. V lost 5 bases and J lost 0; bases outside the gene matches: 1. Looked up from germline, CDR1 is WSHSY and CDR2 is SAAADI. This CDR3 is built from 14 residues. CDR3 residues: CASSTGDSNQPQHF. The CDR3 nucleotides read TGCGCCAGCAGTACAGGGGATAGCAATCAGCCCCAGCATTTT.

On this clonotype itself: One junction end disagrees with the germline gene, perhaps due to a read error. The chain uses TRBV7-3 and TRBJ2-4, with D tentatively TRBD2 (5 bases). The DNA end is more similar to TRBJ2-5, so the J call may be wrong. CDR1 SGHTA and CDR2 FQGTGA come from the germline V gene. The CDR3 spans 17 residues. CDR3 in amino acids: CASSFIPAGRNQKTQYF. The CDR3 coding sequence is TGTGCCAGCAGCTTCATACCGGCGGGCCGGAACCAAAAGACCCAGTACTTC.

Notes on this clonotype: This may be a read error, as it is one base from a much larger clone. The chain is built from TRBV28 and TRBJ2-5, with 7 positions matching TRBD1. The J call is in doubt because the DNA end fits TRBJ2-1 better. Germline values: CDR1 MDHEN, CDR2 SYDVKM. The CDR3 sequence is 12 residues long. The chain's CDR3 is CASSRDSIEQFF. The CDR3 DNA reads TGTGCCAGCAGCCGGGACAGTATTGAGCAGTTCTTC.

V usage is TRBV7-2 and J usage is TRBJ2-5; D perhaps matches TRBD1 (6 bases). Deletions cut 4 bases from V and 3 bases from J, with 9 bases between. CDR3 length: 13 residues. Germline CDR1 is SGHTA and CDR2 is FQGNSA. The CDR3 DNA is TGTGCCAGCAGCTCAGACAGGAAAGAGACCCAGTACTTC. Protein product: CASSSDRKETQYF.

This clonotype was detected only once. The chain uses TRBV19 and TRBJ2-4; D is possibly TRBD2 (8 bases). Judging by the DNA end, TRBJ2-1 fits better; the J call may be wrong. There are 17 residues in the CDR3. Germline V gene sequence: CDR1 LNHDA, CDR2 SQIVND (reference sequence). The CDR3 nucleotides read TGTGCCAGTAGTGTGGGGGACAGAAGTAGCGGGAATGATGAGCAGTTCTTC. Protein product: CASSVGDRSSGNDEQFF.

This clonotype was seen a handful of times. This could be a read error, since a much larger clone is one nucleotide away. J is TRBJ2-1 and V is TRBV4-1; D not resolved. Trimming shortened V by 0 bases and J by 13 bases, and 19 bases separated the two germline ends. This CDR3 has 15 residues. Germline values: CDR1 MGHRA, CDR2 YSYEKL. Here the CDR3 reads CASSQDVRDGETQFF. Written as DNA, the CDR3 is TGCGCCAGCAGCCAAGATGTAAGGGATGGCGAGACCCAGTTCTTC.